These 19 T cell receptor beta chains were sequenced from one sample in a study of control samples from healthy donors and cancer patients. Sequencing used immunoSEQ multiplex PCR; TCRdb keeps in-frame clones, though not all of them. The sample has 250,000 to 300,000 clones; roughly 82% are singletons. The source material was PBMCs. These receptor sequences come from a woman aged 55 to 70 with lung cancer.

The chain recombines TRBV7-8 with TRBJ2-1; D is undetermined. Trimming took 1 base from V and 7 from J, leaving 8 bases between them. CDR3 size: 13 residues. The germline V gene encodes CDR1 SGHVS and CDR2 FQNEAQ. The CDR3 nucleotides read TGTGCCAGCAGCTTAGGTCGGAAGAATGAGCAGTTCTTC. This translates into CASSLGRKNEQFF.

The rearrangement uses TRBV18 and TRBJ2-7; a possible D gene is TRBD2 (5 bases). The V and J ends lost 3 bases and 4 bases respectively, with 16 bases between them. The CDR3 runs to 15 residues. CDR1 is KGHSH and CDR2 is LQKENI in the germline V gene. This CDR3 is CASSPYQAGHYEQYF. CDR3 DNA sequence: TGTGCCAGCTCACCGTACCAGGCGGGCCATTACGAGCAGTACTTC.

The chain couples TRBV19 to TRBJ2-7; D is unresolved. This CDR3 contains 15 residues. Trimming took off 6 bases at V and 3 bases at J, with 18 bases between the two ends. The V gene's germline CDR1 is LNHDA and CDR2 SQIVND (reference sequence). This chain's CDR3 is CASRGSSAVSYEQYF. CDR3 sequence (DNA): TGTGCCAGTAGAGGGTCATCGGCGGTCAGCTACGAGCAGTACTTC. Full variable domain (rest looked up from reference TRBV19 and TRBJ2-7): DGGITQSPKYLFRKEGQNVTLSCEQNLNHDAMYWYRQDPGQGLRLIYYSQIVNDFQKGDIAEGYSVSREKKESFPLTVTSAQKNPTAFYLCASRGSSAVSYEQYFGPGTRLTVT.

The CDR3 nucleotides read TGTGCCAGCAGCCAAGGAACTAGGGGAGGGGAGCTGTTTTTT. The encoded protein is CASSQGTRGGELFF. The rearrangement links TRBV3-1 (or the pseudogene TRBV3-2) to TRBJ2-2; D is possibly TRBD1 or TRBD2 (5 bases each). V was pared by 1 base and J by 8 bases, with 11 bases between. Germline V CDR1 and CDR2: LGHDT, YNNKEL (reference sequence). The CDR3 length is 14 residues.

The CDR3 nucleotides read TGTGCCAGCAGGAAACAACAGGGGGCAACTGAAGCTTTCTTT. This gives the protein CASRKQQGATEAFF. The gene calls are TRBV6-5 and TRBJ1-1, with TRBD1 identical over 9 bases. The trim removed 6 bases at V and 5 bases at J, leaving 7 bases unmatched. Germline-derived CDR1 and CDR2 are MNHEY and SVGAGI. CDR3 length: 14 amino acids.

The V call is TRBV6-6, the J call TRBJ1-6; unclear D gene. CDR3 length: 11 amino acids. Trimming shortened V by 6 bases and J by 6 bases, and 3 bases separated the two germline ends. The germline V gene has CDR1 MNHNY and CDR2 SVGAGI (reference sequence). Written as DNA, the CDR3 is TGTGCCAGCAGGACTAATTCACCCCTCCACTTT. Residues: CASRTNSPLHF.

V is TRBV7-3 and J is TRBJ2-2, with 9 bases lining up with TRBD2. CDR1 SGHTA and CDR2 FQGTGA come from the germline V gene. CDR3 length: 17 amino acids. Trimming cost V 2 bases and J 2 bases; bases outside gene matches: 6. The CDR3 nucleotides are TGTGCCAGCAGCTTATTACCCGGGACTAGCAACACCGGGGAGCTGTTTTTT. Its protein product is CASSLLPGTSNTGELFF.

The chain employs TRBV9 and TRBJ2-1; a possible D gene is TRBD2 (6 bases). Looked up from germline, CDR1 is SGDLS and CDR2 is YYNGEE. This CDR3 has 15 amino acids. Trimming cost V 0 bases and J 3 bases, with 10 bases left between them. The CDR3 nucleotides read TGTGCCAGCAGCGTAGATGGAGGGAACTACAATGAGCAGTTCTTC. This encodes CASSVDGGNYNEQFF.

The chain employs TRBV14 and TRBJ1-2; D is uncertain. Germline V gene sequence: CDR1 SGHDN, CDR2 FVKESK. With 1 base removed from V and 2 bases from J, the gap between germline ends came to 8 bases. The CDR3 has 14 amino acids. The CDR3 region is CASSQGLMNYGYTF. CDR3 coding DNA: TGTGCCAGCAGCCAAGGGCTGATGAACTATGGCTACACCTTC.

This clone has only one observation. A junction boundary mismatches the germline segment, possibly from a read error. This specimen includes other DNA sequences encoding the same CDR3. This chain connects TRBV5-6 to TRBJ1-3; 8 bases line up with TRBD1. Per germline, CDR1 SGHDT and CDR2 YYEEEE. The CDR3 is made up of 14 amino acids. CDR3 in amino acids: CASSPGGSGNTIYF. The CDR3 DNA is TGTGCCAGCAGCCCAGGGGGCTCTGGAAACACTATATATTTT.

This sequence joins TRBV29-1 and TRBJ2-3; D is perhaps TRBD2 (5 bases). The CDR3 totals 15 residues. With 1 base removed from V and 1 base from J, the gap between germline ends came to 12 bases. Germline-derived CDR1 and CDR2 are SQVTM and ANQGSEA. The CDR3: CSVEGGLRGTDTQYF. For the CDR3, the DNA is TGCAGCGTTGAAGGCGGACTGAGGGGCACAGATACGCAGTATTTT.

The V call is TRBV9, the J call TRBJ1-3; TRBD1 might be the D (5 bases). Between the trimmed V and J ends, which lost 2 bases and 4 bases, there was a span of 10 bases. This CDR3 has 14 residues. CDR1 and CDR2 (germline): SGDLS, YYNGEE. The DNA for the CDR3 is TGTGCCAGCAGCGTGGGGCTCGCCGGAAACACCATATATTTT. Its protein is CASSVGLAGNTIYF.

This rearrangement joins TRBV13 to TRBJ1-1; D may be TRBD1 (5 bases). V was shortened by 5 bases and J by 0 bases, with 13 bases between the two germline ends. The germline CDR1 and CDR2 sequences are PRHDT and FYEKMQ (reference sequence). CDR3 size: 15 residues. The CDR3 bases are TGTGCCAGCAGCGCAAGGGGAACCCTGAACACTGAAGCTTTCTTT. Amino acids: CASSARGTLNTEAFF.

The chain recombines TRBV14 with TRBJ2-7; possibly TRBD1 for D (6 bases). CDR1 and CDR2 from the germline V gene are SGHDN and FVKESK. The CDR3 loop spans 15 amino acids. Trimming pared 4 bases from V and 4 bases from J, leaving 17 bases between. This chain's CDR3 is CASSRDRSGLYEQYF. The CDR3 DNA reads as TGTGCCAGCAGCCGCGACAGGTCCGGATTGTACGAGCAGTACTTC.

The chain uses TRBV7-2 and TRBJ2-7; 7 bases match TRBD1. CDR1 SGHTA and CDR2 FQGNSA come from the germline V gene. V was clipped by 8 bases and J by 1 base; unmatched bases: 8. The length of the CDR3 is 14 residues. In DNA form, the CDR3 reads TGTGCCAGCGCCCCTGAGGGGGCGTCCTACGAGCAGTACTTC. Its protein is CASAPEGASYEQYF.

This clone appeared a single time. The V call is TRBV7-8, the J call TRBJ1-2; perhaps TRBD1 as D (6 bases). CDR1 is SGHVS, CDR2 FQNEAQ, per germline. Trimming stripped 1 base from V and 3 bases from J, with 21 bases between. The CDR3 is 18 residues long. The CDR3 spells CASSLGAGTFTSDYGYTF. The CDR3 DNA reads as TGTGCCAGCAGCTTAGGAGCCGGGACATTTACTTCGGACTATGGCTACACCTTC.

At least ten counts were recorded for this clone. The chain recombines TRBV2 with TRBJ1-5, with D unclear. Trimming stripped 7 bases from V and 6 bases from J, with 10 bases between. The CDR3 runs to 12 residues. In germline, CDR1 is SNHLY, CDR2 FYNNEI. CDR3 bases: TGTGCCAGCAAAACCGAGTTTCAGCCCCAGCATTTT. This sequence encodes CASKTEFQPQHF.

The rearrangement uses TRBV3-1 (or the pseudogene TRBV3-2) and TRBJ2-2, with a tentative D call TRBD2 (5 bases). This CDR3 region has 16 residues. In germline, CDR1 is LGHDT, CDR2 YNNKEL (reference sequence). V lost 4 bases and J 8 bases, leaving 20 bases between the germline ends. CDR3 coding DNA: TGTGCCAGCAGCCCCCGGGGTAGCGCGAGGCCTGGGGAGCTGTTTTTT. Translation: CASSPRGSARPGELFF.

The chain carries TRBV6-5 and TRBJ1-2; TRBD1 might be the D (5 bases). The CDR3 length is 16 residues. Germline V CDR1 and CDR2: MNHEY, SVGAGI. Between the trimmed V and J ends, which lost 0 bases and 8 bases, there was a span of 19 bases. CDR3 coding DNA: TGTGCCAGCAGTTACTCGAAAGGGTTCCAGGGCGGAGGCTACACCTTC. This sequence encodes CASSYSKGFQGGGYTF.